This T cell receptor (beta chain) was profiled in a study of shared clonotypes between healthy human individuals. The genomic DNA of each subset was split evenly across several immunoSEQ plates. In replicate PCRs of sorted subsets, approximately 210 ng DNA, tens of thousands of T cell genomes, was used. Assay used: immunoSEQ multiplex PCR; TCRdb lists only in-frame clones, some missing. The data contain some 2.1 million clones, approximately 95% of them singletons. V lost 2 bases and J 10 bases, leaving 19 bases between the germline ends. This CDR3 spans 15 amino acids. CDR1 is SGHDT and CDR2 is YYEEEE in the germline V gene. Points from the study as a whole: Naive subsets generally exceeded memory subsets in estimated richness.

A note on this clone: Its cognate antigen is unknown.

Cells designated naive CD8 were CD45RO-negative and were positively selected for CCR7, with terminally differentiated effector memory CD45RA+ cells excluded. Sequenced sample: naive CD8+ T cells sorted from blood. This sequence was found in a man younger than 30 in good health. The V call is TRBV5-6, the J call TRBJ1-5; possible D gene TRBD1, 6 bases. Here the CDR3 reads CASSFTVQGSEPQHF. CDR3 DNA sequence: TGTGCCAGCAGCTTTACCGTCCAGGGGTCTGAACCCCAGCATTTT. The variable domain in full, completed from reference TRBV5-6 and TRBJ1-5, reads DAGVTQSPTHLIKTRGQQVTLRCSPKSGHDTVSWYQQALGQGPQFIFQYYEEEERQRGNFPDRFSGHQFPNYSSELNVNALLLGDSALYLCASSFTVQGSEPQHFGDGTRLSIL.